These 29 T cell receptor beta chains were sequenced from one sample in a study of blood T cell repertoires in COVID-19. Using immunoSEQ multiplex PCR, the repertoire was profiled, and TCRdb retains in-frame clones only, with some absent. Here the sample spans about 270,000 clones, approximately 85% being singletons. What was sequenced was peripheral blood. The source of these receptors is a human donor in a cohort sampled during active COVID-19.

This chain uses TRBV29-1 with TRBJ1-1, with D unresolved. Looked up from germline, CDR1 is SQVTM and CDR2 is ANQGSEA. The CDR3 has 11 amino acids. V lost 5 bases to trimming and J lost 0 bases, with 4 bases between them. The CDR3 protein is CSVSLNTEAFF. CDR3 in DNA: TGCAGCGTTTCATTGAACACTGAAGCTTTCTTT.

The J gene is TRBJ2-1, the V gene TRBV5-1; 7 positions match TRBD1. CDR1 is SGHRS and CDR2 is YFSETQ in the germline V gene. J gave up 0 bases and V 5 bases, and 5 bases lay outside the gene matches. This CDR3 spans 15 amino acids. The CDR3, as DNA: TGCGCCAGCAGTTTCCGGGACAGCTCCTACAATGAGCAGTTCTTC. Translation gives CASSFRDSSYNEQFF.

The chain uses TRBV28 and TRBJ2-7; 9 nucleotides agree with TRBD1. Germline CDR1 reads MDHEN; CDR2 reads SYDVKM. This CDR3 contains 15 residues. Trimming removed 5 bases from V and 2 bases from J; junction bases left unmatched: 7. CDR3: CASSIGQGQPYEQYF. Here the CDR3 DNA reads TGTGCCAGCAGTATCGGACAGGGGCAACCCTACGAGCAGTACTTC.

The chain combines TRBV19 with TRBJ2-1; 8 bases are a match to TRBD1. This CDR3 is built from 17 residues. V was clipped by 4 bases and J by 3 bases; unmatched bases: 11. CDR1 and CDR2 from the germline V gene are LNHDA and SQIVND (reference sequence). The CDR3 here is CASSTQGARGFYNEQFF. The CDR3 DNA sequence: TGTGCCAGTAGTACCCAGGGGGCGCGGGGATTCTACAATGAGCAGTTCTTC.

CDR3 sequence: CASSRQENSPLHF. In nucleotides, the CDR3 is TGTGCCAGTAGCCGACAGGAGAATTCACCCCTCCACTTT. The V call is TRBV19, the J call TRBJ1-6; tentative D call: TRBD1 (6 bases). The CDR3 has 13 residues. CDR1 is LNHDA and CDR2 is SQIVND in the germline V gene (reference sequence). V gave up 6 bases and J gave up 7 bases, with 10 bases separating them.

The V and J genes are TRBV14 and TRBJ2-2, with 8 bases that match TRBD2. Germline assignment: CDR1 SGHDN and CDR2 FVKESK. The junction had 3 bases not matched to a gene; V was cut back by 0 bases and J by 3 bases. The CDR3 totals 16 residues. The CDR3 DNA follows: TGTGCCAGCAGCCAAGAAGCGACTAGCGACACCGGGGAGCTGTTTTTT. Translating it yields CASSQEATSDTGELFF.

This rearrangement joins TRBV4-3 to TRBJ1-5, with TRBD1 matching 7 bases. The CDR3 runs 19 residues. V lost 3 bases, J lost 2 bases, and 16 bases stayed unmatched. Germline CDR1 LGHNA, CDR2 YSLEER. The CDR3 region is CASSQERYEGAMGNQPQHF. CDR3 sequence (DNA): TGCGCCAGCAGCCAGGAAAGGTACGAGGGGGCGATGGGCAATCAGCCCCAGCATTTT.

This sequence joins TRBV18 and TRBJ1-1; D gene ambiguous. Germline loops: CDR1 KGHSH, CDR2 LQKENI. V was trimmed by 1 base and J by 6 bases, leaving 15 bases between them. The CDR3 covers 15 residues. As DNA, the CDR3 is TGTGCCAGCTCACCACTGAGGCTACACGGGGCTGAAGCTTTCTTT. Encoded protein: CASSPLRLHGAEAFF.

The chain links TRBV4-1 to TRBJ1-3, with 8 bases aligning to TRBD1. Per germline, CDR1 MGHRA and CDR2 YSYEKL. Germline trimming cut 4 bases from V and 3 bases from J; bases unmatched to any gene: 5. This CDR3 spans 15 amino acids. CDR3 region: CASSPRGLSGNTIYF. DNA for the CDR3: TGCGCCAGCAGCCCCAGGGGGCTTAGTGGAAACACCATATATTTT.

The chain carries TRBV6-6 and TRBJ2-7; 9 bases align to TRBD1. V gave up 5 bases and J gave up 3 bases; unmatched junction bases: 5. The CDR3 totals 14 residues. Germline CDR1 is MNHNY and CDR2 is SVGAGI (reference sequence). This CDR3 reads CASSAGTGHYEQYF. The DNA of the CDR3 is TGTGCCAGCAGTGCTGGGACAGGGCACTACGAGCAGTACTTC.

This clone came up a few times. The chain combines TRBV7-9 with TRBJ1-1; no clear D gene. The germline gives CDR1 SEHNR, CDR2 FQNEAQ (reference sequence). V shed 5 bases and J shed 1 base, with 8 bases lying between them. The CDR3 covers 13 residues. The DNA of the CDR3 is TGTGCCAGCAGCACAAATGCGAACACTGAAGCTTTCTTT. It translates to CASSTNANTEAFF. Complete variable domain (other parts from reference TRBV7-9 and TRBJ1-1): DTGVSQNPRHKITKRGQNVTFRCDPISEHNRLYWYRQTLGQGPEFLTYFQNEAQLEKSRLLSDRFSAERPKGSFSTLEIQRTEQGDSAMYLCASSTNANTEAFFGQGTRLTVV.

CDR3 loop: CATGQSYEQYF. CDR3 coding DNA: TGTGCCACAGGGCAGTCCTACGAGCAGTACTTC. The chain joins TRBV19 to TRBJ2-7; tentative D call: TRBD1 (5 bases). This CDR3 contains 11 residues. Trimming left V 10 bases short and J 1 base short, with 8 bases between. Germline assignment: CDR1 LNHDA and CDR2 SQIVND (reference sequence). Looking up the rest from reference TRBV19 and TRBJ2-7 gives the full variable domain: DGGITQSPKYLFRKEGQNVTLSCEQNLNHDAMYWYRQDPGQGLRLIYYSQIVNDFQKGDIAEGYSVSREKKESFPLTVTSAQKNPTAFYLCATGQSYEQYFGPGTRLTVT.

The rearrangement links TRBV5-1 to TRBJ2-1; a possible D gene is TRBD2 (5 bases). The CDR3 runs 15 residues. Germline V gene data show CDR1 as SGHRS and CDR2 as YFSETQ. Trimming took off 5 bases at V and 0 bases at J, with 12 bases between the two ends. The DNA for the CDR3 is TGCGCCAGCAGGGCTTCGGGGAGCTCCTACAATGAGCAGTTCTTC. It codes for CASRASGSSYNEQFF.

The chain combines TRBV27 with TRBJ1-5; perhaps TRBD1 as D (6 bases). The CDR3 is 14 residues long. V lost 4 bases and J 6 bases, leaving 13 bases between the germline ends. Germline V CDR1 and CDR2: MNHEY, SMNVEV (reference sequence). CDR3 residues: CASSWGTGSQPQHF. The CDR3 DNA reads TGTGCCAGCAGTTGGGGCACAGGGAGTCAGCCCCAGCATTTT.

The J gene is TRBJ2-3, the V gene TRBV10-3, with 11 bases aligning to TRBD2. The germline V gene has CDR1 ENHRY and CDR2 SYGVKD. This CDR3 spans 15 amino acids. The V segment lost 5 bases and the J segment 3 bases; nucleotides outside the gene matches: 4. CDR3 region: CAISIAGGPTDTQYF. CDR3 coding DNA: TGTGCCATCAGTATAGCGGGAGGGCCTACAGATACGCAGTATTTT.

V and J are TRBV9 and TRBJ1-2; 7 nucleotides align to TRBD1. Germline assignment: CDR1 SGDLS and CDR2 YYNGEE. The V and J ends lost 5 bases and 4 bases, in that order; junction bases with no gene match: 2. CDR3 size: 12 residues. As DNA, the CDR3 is TGTGCCAGCAGTAAGGGGGCCTATGGCTACACCTTC. The encoded protein is CASSKGAYGYTF.

V and J are TRBV9 and TRBJ2-7, with D possibly being TRBD1 (6 bases). This CDR3 region has 14 residues. Germline lookup yields CDR1 SGDLS and CDR2 YYNGEE. The V and J ends lost 3 bases and 13 bases respectively, with 23 bases between them. CDR3 bases: TGTGCCAGCAGCGAGGGGGTCGTGCCGGGACGACCTTACTTC. Encoded protein: CASSEGVVPGRPYF.

CDR3 sequence reads: CASSPSYNEQFF. As DNA, the CDR3 is TGTGCCAGCAGTCCGAGCTACAATGAGCAGTTCTTC. V gene TRBV6-5 combines with J gene TRBJ2-1; unclear D gene. The length of the CDR3 is 12 residues. Germline loops: CDR1 MNHEY, CDR2 SVGAGI. Trimming took 5 bases from V and 3 from J, leaving 5 bases between them.

The V gene is TRBV7-2, the J gene TRBJ2-7; maybe TRBD1 (6 bases). This CDR3 is built from 15 residues. Trimming removed 5 bases from V and 6 bases from J, with 20 bases in between. Germline V gene lookup returns CDR1 SGHTA and CDR2 FQGNSA. Here the CDR3 DNA reads TGTGCCAGCAGCGGGAAAGACAGGCCTGGCCGCGAGCAGTACTTC. It is translated as CASSGKDRPGREQYF.

The rearrangement joins TRBV6-5 to TRBJ2-7, with a possible D match to TRBD2 (6 bases). V lost 6 bases and J lost 3, with 18 bases in between. Germline CDR1 and CDR2: MNHEY and SVGAGI. This CDR3 is 15 amino acids long. The CDR3 region is CASSQSGLTVYEQYF. Here the CDR3 DNA reads TGTGCCAGCAGCCAATCGGGACTGACGGTCTACGAGCAGTACTTC.

The chain has TRBV7-2 and TRBJ2-5; 11 bases align to TRBD2. Germline V lookup: CDR1 SGHTA, CDR2 FQGNSA. Trimming took 5 bases from V and 5 from J; bases not matched to a gene: 10. There are 16 residues in the CDR3. The CDR3 reads CASSPTSGRYRETQYF. The CDR3 DNA follows: TGTGCCAGCAGCCCCACTAGCGGGAGATATCGGGAGACCCAGTACTTC.

The chain couples TRBV7-2 to TRBJ2-7; TRBD2 aligns across 12 bases. Germline trimming cut 4 bases from V and 6 bases from J; bases unmatched to any gene: 16. In germline, CDR1 is SGHTA, CDR2 FQGNSA. The CDR3 runs 18 residues. CDR3 nucleotide sequence: TGTGCCAGCAGCTACCGCAGCTATCGGACTAGCGGGAAGCTCGAGCAGTACTTC. It encodes CASSYRSYRTSGKLEQYF.

This sequence joins TRBV9 and TRBJ2-2, with 12 bases lining up with TRBD2. Losses at the gene ends were 2 bases for V and 4 bases for J; bases not matched to a gene: 12. Germline CDR1 SGDLS, CDR2 YYNGEE. This CDR3 has 19 amino acids. In nucleotides, the CDR3 is TGTGCCAGCAGCGTGGGCACAAGGACTAGCGGGAAAGGCACCGGGGAGCTGTTTTTT. This gives the protein CASSVGTRTSGKGTGELFF.

This chain joins TRBV7-9 and TRBJ1-6, with 9 positions matching TRBD1. With V trimmed by 2 bases and J by 10 bases, 9 bases remained unmatched. Germline CDR1 is SEHNR and CDR2 is FQNEAQ (reference sequence). The CDR3 is made up of 16 amino acids. CDR3 sequence: CASSLPWDRAESPLHF. The CDR3 DNA reads as TGTGCCAGCAGCTTACCATGGGACAGGGCTGAGTCACCCCTCCACTTT.

The J gene is TRBJ2-1, the V gene TRBV28; the D gene is possibly TRBD1 (5 bases). The CDR3 has 18 amino acids. Trimming shortened V by 6 bases and J by 1 base, and 22 bases separated the two germline ends. Germline V lookup: CDR1 MDHEN, CDR2 SYDVKM. CDR3 DNA sequence: TGTGCCAGCAGCCCCAGCCCCTCCCGGGCAGGGTCCTACAATGAGCAGTTCTTC. The encoded protein is CASSPSPSRAGSYNEQFF.

V gene TRBV30 combines with J gene TRBJ2-5; tentatively, D is TRBD2 (6 bases). The CDR3 runs 12 residues. CDR1 and CDR2 from the germline V gene are GTSNPN and SVGIG (reference sequence). V shed 5 bases and J shed 10 bases, with 17 bases lying between them. CDR3 region: CAWGDFPGDQYF. CDR3 DNA: TGTGCCTGGGGGGACTTTCCCGGCGACCAGTACTTC.

The chain couples TRBV10-3 to TRBJ2-7; D may be TRBD2 (6 bases). Trimming took 3 bases from V and 3 from J, leaving 12 bases between them. Germline V lookup: CDR1 ENHRY, CDR2 SYGVKD. The CDR3 sequence is 14 residues long. The CDR3 loop reads CAISDPLGGYEQYF. CDR3 bases: TGTGCCATCAGTGATCCCCTGGGGGGCTACGAGCAGTACTTC.

The CDR3 region is CASSLWTGTSSYNEQFF. The CDR3 nucleotides are TGTGCCAGCAGTTTATGGACCGGGACTAGCTCCTACAATGAGCAGTTCTTC. The rearrangement links TRBV28 to TRBJ2-1; 8 nucleotides line up with TRBD2. The CDR3 is 17 residues long. V gave up 0 bases and J gave up 0 bases; unmatched junction bases: 4. CDR1 is MDHEN, CDR2 SYDVKM, per germline.

This chain links TRBV2 with TRBJ2-1; 12 bases line up with TRBD2. V dropped 1 base and J dropped 8; count of bases not matched to a gene: 3. CDR3 length: 15 amino acids. Germline V gives CDR1 SNHLY, CDR2 FYNNEI. CDR3 nucleotide sequence: TGTGCCAGCAGTGAAGGACTAGCGGGAGTGGATGAGCAGTTCTTC. Translated: CASSEGLAGVDEQFF.